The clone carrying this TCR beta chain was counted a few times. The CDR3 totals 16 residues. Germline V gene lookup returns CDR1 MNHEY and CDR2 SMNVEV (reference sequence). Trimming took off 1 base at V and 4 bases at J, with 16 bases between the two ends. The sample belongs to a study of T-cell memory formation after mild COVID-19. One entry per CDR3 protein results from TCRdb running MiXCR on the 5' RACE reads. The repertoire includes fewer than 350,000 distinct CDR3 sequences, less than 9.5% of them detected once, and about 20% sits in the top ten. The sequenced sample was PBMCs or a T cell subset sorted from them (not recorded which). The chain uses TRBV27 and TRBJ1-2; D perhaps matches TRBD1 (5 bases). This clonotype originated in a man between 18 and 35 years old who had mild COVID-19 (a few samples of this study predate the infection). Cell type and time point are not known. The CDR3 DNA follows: TGTGCCAGCAGTTTATGGGGGACCCGACGTGGCTATGGCTACACCTTC. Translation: CASSLWGTRRGYGYTF.